This TCR beta chain comes out of a study of cytomegalovirus exposure and HLA in healthy donors. PCR primers comprised 60 Vbeta and 13 Jbeta primers. Measured with immunoSEQ multiplex PCR; TCRdb has only the in-frame clones, and not every one. The sample lists over 85,000 clones; 81% were seen once. General observations from the study: Data from an earlier analysis indicated that most TCR beta V segments were productive either about 87% or about 30% of the time. Analyses of presence/absence relied on an assumption of roughly uniform sequencing depth across donors. Most TCR sequences proved rare, with some public TCRs found in many donors. Cytomegalovirus-associated status was assigned to 150 to 200 TCR beta chains.

V shed 5 bases and J 6 bases; nucleotides not matched to a gene: 6. The CDR3 sequence is 14 residues long. Germline values: CDR1 SGHNT, CDR2 YYREEE (reference sequence). Concerning this clone: The antigen is undetermined.

This sequence joins TRBV5-4 and TRBJ1-2, with 11 bases that match TRBD1. Sequenced input: PBMCs. This TCR derives from a man aged 40-50 years in good health and CMV-seropositive. CDR3 DNA sequence: TGTGCCAGCAGGGGATGGACAGGGGGCGATGGCTACACCTTC. Translation: CASRGWTGGDGYTF.